The source of this TCR beta chain is a study of quantifying T cell responses using KT2 cells. About the study: Reverse transcription used primers in the TCR alpha and beta constant regions. Estimated efficiency of the T4 ligation step was above 8.5% under optimum conditions.

The cDNA 3' end received a ligated oligonucleotide with a UMI. The first PCR ran 4 to 5 cycles with an equimolar RC1.1 and RC1.2 beta primer mix. TCRdb passed the UMI-ligation and nested PCR reads through MiXCR, listing each CDR3 protein once. The table has roughly 51,000 distinct CDR3 sequences, 12% seen once. Germline assignment: CDR1 LGHNA and CDR2 YNFKEQ. CDR3 length equals 17 residues. Known numbers of the T cell clone KT2 were added to PBMC. Different KT2-to-PBMC ratios were created with a constant PBMC count. The table lists this clonotype with many counts. Sequence at one end of the junction differs from germline and may be a read error.

The J gene is TRBJ2-1, the V gene TRBV4-2; TRBD2 agrees at 10 bases. This sequence was found in a human donor. The sample comprised PBMCs spiked with cells of the T cell clone KT2. The chain's CDR3 is CASSQEASGRAYNEQFF. CDR3 DNA sequence: TGTGCCAGCAGCCAAGAGGCCAGCGGGAGGGCCTATAATGAGCAGTTCTTC.